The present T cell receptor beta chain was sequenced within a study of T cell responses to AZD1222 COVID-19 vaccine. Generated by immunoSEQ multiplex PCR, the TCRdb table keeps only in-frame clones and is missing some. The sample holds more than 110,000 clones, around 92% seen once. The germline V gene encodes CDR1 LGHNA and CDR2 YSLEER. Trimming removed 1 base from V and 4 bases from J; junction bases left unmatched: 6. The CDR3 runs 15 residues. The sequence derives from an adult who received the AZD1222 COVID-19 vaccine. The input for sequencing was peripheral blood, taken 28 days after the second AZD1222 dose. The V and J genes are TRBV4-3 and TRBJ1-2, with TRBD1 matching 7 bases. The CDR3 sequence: CASSQAPGGSYGYTF. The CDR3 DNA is TGCGCCAGCAGCCAAGCACCAGGGGGATCCTATGGCTACACCTTC.